Detailed here is one TCR beta chain. This sample was included in a study of cytomegalovirus exposure and HLA in healthy donors. Produced via immunoSEQ multiplex PCR; TCRdb's table is partial and in-frame only. The sample holds some 130,000 clones, roughly 90% seen once. This CDR3 has 16 residues. With 0 bases removed from V and 0 bases from J, the gap between germline ends came to 14 bases. Germline values: CDR1 SQVTM, CDR2 ANQGSEA. This chain joins TRBV29-1 and TRBJ1-1; no clear D. Source material: PBMCs. The clonotype originates from a woman between 18 and 30 years old in good health and CMV-seropositive. The CDR3 spells CSVEDRSLTLNTEAFF. The CDR3 DNA reads as TGCAGCGTTGAAGATCGGTCCCTTACCCTGAACACTGAAGCTTTCTTT. Based on the CDR3 plus reference TRBV29-1 and TRBJ1-1, the full variable domain is SAVISQKPSRDICQRGTSLTIQCQVDSQVTMMFWYRQQPGQSLTLIATANQGSEATYESGFVIDKFPISRPNLTFSTLTVSNMSPEDSSIYLCSVEDRSLTLNTEAFFGQGTRLTVV.